The rows below give T cell receptor beta chains drawn from one sample of a study of a mutant IDH1 vaccine in newly diagnosed glioma. Assay used: immunoSEQ multiplex PCR; TCRdb lists only in-frame clones, some missing. The sample yields around 60,000 clones, more than 85% seen once. The source material was PBMCs, sampled from a glioma patient treated with radiotherapy, temozolomide or both. All receptors come from a man aged 45-60 years with glioma. Both conserved end residues are part of each CDR3. D genes are given only for firm matches. Clone size appears in some rows only: once, few, many, or a class for an expanded clone.

>NA|TRBV10-1|NA|TRBJ2-7|14
CASSPAFGTYEQYF
TGCGCCAGTAGTCCTGCCTTCGGGACCTACGAGCAGTACTTC
>NA|TRBV19|NA|TRBJ2-6|16
CASSIDGGSGANVLTF
TGTGCCAGTAGTATAGATGGGGGCTCTGGGGCCAACGTCCTGACTTTC
>NA|TRBV16|NA|TRBJ1-1|13
CASSQEMNTEAFF
TGTGCCAGCAGCCAAGAGATGAACACTGAAGCTTTCTTT
>NA|TRBV28|NA|TRBJ1-2|12
CASTEGDYGYTF
TGTGCCAGCACGGAAGGAGACTATGGCTACACCTTC
>NA|TRBV5-1|NA|TRBJ1-2|14
CASSLTIGASGYTF
TGCGCCAGCAGCTTGACTATTGGAGCTTCCGGCTACACCTTC
>NA|TRBV6-5|once|TRBJ1-2|13
CASSYSVTTGYTF
TGTGCCAGCAGTTACTCGGTGACAACTGGCTACACCTTC
>NA|TRBV27|once|TRBJ1-5|14
CASALVQNNQPQHF
TGTGCCAGCGCATTAGTACAGAACAATCAGCCCCAGCATTTT
>NA|TRBV6-6|NA|TRBJ2-5|11
CASSYGETQYF
TGTGCCAGCAGTTACGGGGAGACCCAGTACTTC
>NA|TRBV19|NA|TRBJ2-6|16
CASTNRPGSGANVLTF
TGTGCCAGTACCAATCGTCCGGGGTCCGGGGCCAACGTCCTGACTTTC
>TRBD1|TRBV4-3|once|TRBJ1-2|15
CASRREQGAGYGYTF
TGCGCCAGCAGACGAGAACAGGGGGCAGGCTATGGCTACACCTTC
>NA|TRBV11-2|NA|TRBJ2-7|15
CASSLGGVSTYEQYF
TGTGCCAGCAGCTTAGGGGGAGTTTCAACCTACGAGCAGTACTTC
>NA|TRBV6-6|NA|TRBJ1-1|13
CASSNRDKTEAFF
TGTGCCAGCAGTAATAGGGACAAAACTGAAGCTTTCTTT
>NA|TRBV11-1|NA|TRBJ1-1|13
CASSFPGTGKAFF
TGTGCCAGCAGCTTCCCGGGGACTGGGAAAGCTTTCTTT
>NA|TRBV4-1|NA|TRBJ2-7|16
CASSPGGAGVTYEQYF
TGCGCCAGCAGCCCAGGGGGGGCGGGTGTAACCTACGAGCAGTACTTC
>NA|TRBV28|NA|TRBJ2-1|11
CASSLVEEQFF
TGTGCCAGCAGTTTGGTAGAGGAGCAGTTCTTC
>NA|TRBV5-8|NA|TRBJ2-2|14
CASTAGQYTGELFF
TGTGCCAGCACTGCAGGCCAGTACACCGGGGAGCTGTTTTTT
>TRBD1|TRBV5-4|few|TRBJ2-5|16
CAIPMEGQGARETQYF
TGTGCCATCCCGATGGAAGGACAGGGGGCGCGGGAGACCCAGTACTTC
>TRBD1|TRBV5-8|few|TRBJ2-1|16
CASSLLGQGKYNEQFF
TGTGCCAGCAGCTTGCTGGGACAGGGTAAGTACAATGAGCAGTTCTTC
>NA|TRBV7-9|NA|TRBJ2-7|16
CASSPRVGAESYEQYF
TGTGCCAGCAGCCCCCGGGTCGGGGCCGAATCCTACGAGCAGTACTTC
>NA|TRBV20-1|once|TRBJ2-2|11
CSARWSGELFF
TGCAGTGCAAGATGGAGCGGGGAGCTGTTTTTT
>NA|TRBV18|once|TRBJ2-5|14
CASSNRASRETQYF
TGTGCCAGCTCAAACAGGGCCTCAAGGGAGACCCAGTACTTC
>NA|TRBV10-3|once|TRBJ2-1|12
CAISEVGTQQFF
TGTGCCATCAGTGAGGTCGGGACCCAGCAGTTCTTC
>NA|TRBV6-1|NA|TRBJ1-1|10
CVSRETQAFF
TGTGTCAGCAGGGAGACGCAAGCTTTCTTT
>NA|TRBV5-3|few|TRBJ1-5|13
CARSLRNNQPQHF
TGTGCCAGAAGCTTGAGGAATAATCAGCCCCAGCATTTT
>TRBD1|TRBV7-9|NA|TRBJ2-6|15
CASRRQGSGANVLTF
TGTGCCAGCAGACGACAGGGTTCTGGGGCCAACGTCCTGACTTTC
>NA|TRBV13|NA|TRBJ2-7|16
CASSPRDNNSPYEQYF
TGTGCCAGCAGCCCCCGGGACAACAATTCCCCCTACGAGCAGTACTTC
>NA|TRBV10-1|NA|TRBJ2-2|12
CASRENTGELFF
TGCGCCAGCAGAGAAAACACCGGGGAGCTGTTTTTT
>TRBD1|TRBV4-2|NA|TRBJ2-7|14
CASSQGGQEFEQYF
TGTGCCAGCAGCCAAGGCGGACAGGAGTTCGAGCAGTACTTC
>TRBD1|TRBV19|NA|TRBJ2-7|14
CASSQTGKSYEQYF
TGTGCCAGTAGTCAGACAGGGAAGAGCTACGAGCAGTACTTC
>NA|TRBV21-1|NA|TRBJ2-7|14
CASSNKREGYEQYF
TGTGCCAGCAGCAATAAGCGGGAGGGCTACGAGCAGTACTTC
>NA|TRBV4-1|NA|TRBJ2-7|14
CASSQDTSSYEQYF
TGCGCCAGCAGCCAAGACACGAGCTCCTACGAGCAGTACTTC
>TRBD1|TRBV4-1|NA|TRBJ2-6|19
CASSHPRGRGRAGANVLTF
TGCGCCAGCAGCCACCCAAGGGGGCGAGGGAGAGCTGGGGCCAACGTCCTGACTTTC
>NA|TRBV6-1|once|TRBJ1-6|15
CASEEADPYNSPLHF
TGTGCCAGTGAAGAGGCAGATCCCTATAATTCACCCCTCCACTTT
>NA|TRBV5-1|NA|TRBJ2-3|14
CASSVSGGTDTQYF
TGCGCCAGCAGCGTTAGCGGTGGCACAGATACGCAGTATTTT
>TRBD2|TRBV19|NA|TRBJ2-6|14
CASTGRSGANVLTF
TGTGCCAGTACCGGGAGGTCTGGGGCCAACGTCCTGACTTTC
>NA|TRBV5-5|few|TRBJ1-1|13
CASSRRWGTEAFF
TGTGCCAGCAGCCGACGTTGGGGCACTGAAGCTTTCTTT
>TRBD1|TRBV7-2|NA|TRBJ2-7|15
CASRGTGLGSREQYF
TGTGCCAGCAGGGGGACAGGACTCGGCTCGCGGGAGCAGTACTTC
>TRBD2|TRBV18|NA|TRBJ2-3|15
CASSPPGLASDTQYF
TGTGCCAGCTCACCACCGGGACTAGCCTCAGATACGCAGTATTTT
>NA|TRBV7-6|NA|TRBJ2-7|13
CASSPPGVGEQYF
TGTGCCAGCAGCCCCCCGGGGGTAGGCGAGCAGTACTTC
>NA|TRBV4-2|NA|TRBJ1-1|15
CASSQETLGNTEAFF
TGTGCCAGCAGCCAAGAGACTCTCGGGAACACTGAAGCTTTCTTT
>NA|TRBV4-3|NA|TRBJ2-1|13
CASSQEGTWEQFF
TGCGCCAGCAGCCAAGAGGGTACGTGGGAGCAGTTCTTC
>TRBD1|TRBV7-9|NA|TRBJ2-7|15
CASSYRRQGSYEQYF
TGTGCCAGCAGCTACCGACGACAGGGGTCCTACGAGCAGTACTTC
>NA|TRBV19|NA|TRBJ1-5|13
CATGRRSNQPQHF
TGTGCCACCGGACGGCGTAGCAATCAGCCCCAGCATTTT
>TRBD1|TRBV27|NA|TRBJ1-2|19
CASSLYIIPKGQYNYGYTF
TGTGCCAGCAGTTTATACATAATACCGAAGGGACAGTATAACTATGGCTACACCTTC
>NA|TRBV29-1|NA|TRBJ1-5|12
CSVGGNGQPQHF
TGCAGCGTTGGGGGGAACGGTCAGCCCCAGCATTTT
>NA|TRBV18|NA|TRBJ2-7|13
CASSPQGFHEQYF
TGTGCCAGCTCACCCCAGGGTTTCCACGAGCAGTACTTC
>TRBD1|TRBV18|few|TRBJ2-7|14
CASSPDRGTYEQYF
TGTGCCAGCTCACCAGACAGGGGAACCTACGAGCAGTACTTC
>NA|TRBV9|NA|TRBJ2-5|15
CASSVEAGFQETQYF
TGTGCCAGCAGCGTAGAAGCGGGTTTTCAAGAGACCCAGTACTTC
>NA|TRBV30|NA|TRBJ2-1|14
CAWSPHSSYNEQFF
TGTGCCTGGAGTCCGCATAGCTCCTACAATGAGCAGTTCTTC
>TRBD1|TRBV4-3|NA|TRBJ2-7|14
CASSQKTGDYEQYF
TGCGCCAGCAGCCAAAAGACAGGGGACTACGAGCAGTACTTC
>NA|TRBV7-2|few|TRBJ2-2|13
CASSLVQTGELFF
TGTGCCAGCAGCTTAGTACAAACCGGGGAGCTGTTTTTT
>TRBD2|TRBV19|NA|TRBJ2-1|14
CASRSGRAVGEQFF
TGTGCCAGTAGAAGCGGGAGGGCTGTGGGGGAGCAGTTCTTC
>TRBD2|TRBV5-5|NA|TRBJ2-3|14
CASTGGGSTDTQYF
TGTGCCAGCACCGGGGGGGGTAGCACAGATACGCAGTATTTT
>NA|TRBV7-9|NA|TRBJ2-1|13
CASSLASLGEQFF
TGTGCCAGCAGCTTAGCCTCCCTGGGTGAGCAGTTCTTC